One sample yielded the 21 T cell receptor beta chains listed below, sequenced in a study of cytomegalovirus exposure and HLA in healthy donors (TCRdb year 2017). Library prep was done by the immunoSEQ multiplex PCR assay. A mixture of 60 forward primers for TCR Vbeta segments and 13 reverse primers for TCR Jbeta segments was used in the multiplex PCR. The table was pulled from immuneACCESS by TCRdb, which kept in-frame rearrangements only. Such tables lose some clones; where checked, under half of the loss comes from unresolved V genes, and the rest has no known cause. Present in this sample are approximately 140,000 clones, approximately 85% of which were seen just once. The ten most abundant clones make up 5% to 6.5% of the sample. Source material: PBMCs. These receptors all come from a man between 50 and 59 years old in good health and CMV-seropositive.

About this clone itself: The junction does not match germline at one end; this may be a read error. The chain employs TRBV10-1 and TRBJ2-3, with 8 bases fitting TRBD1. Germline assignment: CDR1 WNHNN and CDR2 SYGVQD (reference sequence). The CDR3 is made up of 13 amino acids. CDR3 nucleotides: TGCGCCAGCAAGGCAGGGGGCACCGATACGCAGTATTTT. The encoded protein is CASKAGGTDTQYF.

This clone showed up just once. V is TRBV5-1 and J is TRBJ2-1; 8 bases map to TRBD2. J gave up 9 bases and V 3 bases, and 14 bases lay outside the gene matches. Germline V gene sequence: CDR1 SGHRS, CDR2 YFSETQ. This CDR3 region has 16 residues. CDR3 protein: CASSSGLALLRGEQFF. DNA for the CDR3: TGCGCCAGCAGCTCCGGACTAGCATTATTACGGGGTGAGCAGTTCTTC.

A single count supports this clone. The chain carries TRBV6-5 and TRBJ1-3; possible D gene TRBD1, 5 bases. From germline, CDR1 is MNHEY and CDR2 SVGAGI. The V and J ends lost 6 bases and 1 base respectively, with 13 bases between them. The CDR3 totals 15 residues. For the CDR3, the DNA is TGTGCCAGCAGCCGGGCAGGGCGGTCTGGAAACACCATATATTTT. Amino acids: CASSRAGRSGNTIYF.

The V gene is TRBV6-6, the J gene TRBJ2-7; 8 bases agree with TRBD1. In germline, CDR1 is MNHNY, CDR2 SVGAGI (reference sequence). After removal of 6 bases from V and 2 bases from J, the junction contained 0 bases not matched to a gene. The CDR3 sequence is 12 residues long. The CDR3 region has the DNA TGTGCCAGCAGACAGGGGGCCTACGAGCAGTACTTC. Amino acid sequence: CASRQGAYEQYF.

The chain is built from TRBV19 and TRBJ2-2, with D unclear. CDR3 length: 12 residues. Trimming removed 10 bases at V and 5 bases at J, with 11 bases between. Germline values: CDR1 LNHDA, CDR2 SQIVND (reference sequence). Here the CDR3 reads CAILGATGELFF. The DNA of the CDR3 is TGTGCCATTCTCGGAGCAACCGGGGAGCTGTTTTTT.

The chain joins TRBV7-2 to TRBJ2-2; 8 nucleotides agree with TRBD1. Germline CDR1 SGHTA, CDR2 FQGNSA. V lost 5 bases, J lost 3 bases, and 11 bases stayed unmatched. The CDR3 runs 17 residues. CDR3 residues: CASSVGVQGAYTGELFF. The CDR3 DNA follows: TGTGCCAGCAGCGTAGGGGTCCAGGGGGCCTACACCGGGGAGCTGTTTTTT.

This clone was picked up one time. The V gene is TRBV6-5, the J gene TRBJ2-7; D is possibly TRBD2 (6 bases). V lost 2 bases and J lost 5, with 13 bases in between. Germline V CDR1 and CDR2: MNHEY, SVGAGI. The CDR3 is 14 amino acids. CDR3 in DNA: TGTGCCAGCAGTTACCCCGGCGGGAATCACGAGCAGTACTTC. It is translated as CASSYPGGNHEQYF.

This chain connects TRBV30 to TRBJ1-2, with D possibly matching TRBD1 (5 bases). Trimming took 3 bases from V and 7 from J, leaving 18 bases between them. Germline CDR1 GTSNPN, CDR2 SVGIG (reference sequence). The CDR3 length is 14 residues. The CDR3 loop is CAWRRGAGFGGYTF. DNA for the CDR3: TGTGCCTGGAGACGGGGCGCGGGGTTCGGTGGCTACACCTTC.

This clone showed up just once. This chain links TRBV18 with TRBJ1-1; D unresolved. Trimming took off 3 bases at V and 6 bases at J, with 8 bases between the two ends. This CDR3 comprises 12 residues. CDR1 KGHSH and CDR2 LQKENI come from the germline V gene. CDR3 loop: CASSPSGAEAFF. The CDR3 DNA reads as TGTGCCAGCTCACCGTCCGGGGCTGAAGCTTTCTTT.

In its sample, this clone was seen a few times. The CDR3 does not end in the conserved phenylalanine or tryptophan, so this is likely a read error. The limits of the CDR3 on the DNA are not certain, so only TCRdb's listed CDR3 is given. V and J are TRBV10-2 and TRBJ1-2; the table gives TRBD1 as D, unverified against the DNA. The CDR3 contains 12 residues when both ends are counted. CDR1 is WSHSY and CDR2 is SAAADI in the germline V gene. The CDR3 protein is CASSAGQGHLLV.

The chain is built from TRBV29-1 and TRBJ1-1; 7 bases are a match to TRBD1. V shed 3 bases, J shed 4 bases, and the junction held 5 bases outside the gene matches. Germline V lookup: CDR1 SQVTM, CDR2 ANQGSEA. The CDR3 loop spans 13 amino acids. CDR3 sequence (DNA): TGCAGCGTTGATCTGAACAGGGGCACTGAAGCTTTCTTT. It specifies CSVDLNRGTEAFF.

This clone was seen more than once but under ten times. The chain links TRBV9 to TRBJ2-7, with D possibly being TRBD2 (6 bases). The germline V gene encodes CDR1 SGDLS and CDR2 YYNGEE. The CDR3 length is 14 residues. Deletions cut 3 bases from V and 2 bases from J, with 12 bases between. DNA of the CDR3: TGTGCCAGCAGCGGGGGACTCCAACCCTACGAGCAGTACTTC. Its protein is CASSGGLQPYEQYF.

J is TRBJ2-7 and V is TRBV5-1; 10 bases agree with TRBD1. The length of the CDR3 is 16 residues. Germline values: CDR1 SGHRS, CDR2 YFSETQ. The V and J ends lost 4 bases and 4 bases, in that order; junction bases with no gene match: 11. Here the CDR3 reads CASSAIDRGLLYEQYF. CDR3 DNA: TGCGCCAGCAGCGCGATAGACAGGGGGCTTCTGTACGAGCAGTACTTC. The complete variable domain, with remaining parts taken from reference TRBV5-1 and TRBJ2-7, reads KAGVTQTPRYLIKTRGQQVTLSCSPISGHRSVSWYQQTPGQGLQFLFEYFSETQRNKGNFPGRFSGRQFSNSRSEMNVSTLELGDSALYLCASSAIDRGLLYEQYFGPGTRLTVT.

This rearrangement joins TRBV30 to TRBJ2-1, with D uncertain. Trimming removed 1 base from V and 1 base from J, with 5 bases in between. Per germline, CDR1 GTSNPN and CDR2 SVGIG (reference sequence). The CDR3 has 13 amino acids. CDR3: CAWSDNSYNEQFF. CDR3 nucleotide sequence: TGTGCCTGGAGTGATAATTCCTACAATGAGCAGTTCTTC.

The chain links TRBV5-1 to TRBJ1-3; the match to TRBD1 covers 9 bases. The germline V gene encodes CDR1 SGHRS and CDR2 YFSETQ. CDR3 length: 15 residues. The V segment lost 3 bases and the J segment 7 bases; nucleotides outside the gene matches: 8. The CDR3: CASSSGTGPLNTIYF. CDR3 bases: TGCGCCAGCAGCTCGGGGACAGGGCCGCTCAACACCATATATTTT.

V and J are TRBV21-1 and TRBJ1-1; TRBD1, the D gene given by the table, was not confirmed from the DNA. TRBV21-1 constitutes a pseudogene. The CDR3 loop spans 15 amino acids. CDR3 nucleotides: TGTGCCAGCAGCAACTTGACAGACGACCTCACTGAAGCTTTCTTT. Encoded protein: CASSNLTDDLTEAFF.

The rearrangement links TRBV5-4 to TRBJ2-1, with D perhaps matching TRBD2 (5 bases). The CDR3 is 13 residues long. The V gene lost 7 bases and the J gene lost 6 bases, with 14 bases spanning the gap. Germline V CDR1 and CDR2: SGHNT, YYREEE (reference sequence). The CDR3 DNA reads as TGTGCCAGCTCAGGTGGGAGAGGCAATGAGCAGTTCTTC. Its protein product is CASSGGRGNEQFF.

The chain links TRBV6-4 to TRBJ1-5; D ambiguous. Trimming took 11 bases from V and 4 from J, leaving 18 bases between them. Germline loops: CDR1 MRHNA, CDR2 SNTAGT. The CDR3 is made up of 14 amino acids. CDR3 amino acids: CAATRLHWNQPQHF. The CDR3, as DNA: TGTGCCGCCACGAGGCTGCACTGGAATCAGCCCCAGCATTTT.

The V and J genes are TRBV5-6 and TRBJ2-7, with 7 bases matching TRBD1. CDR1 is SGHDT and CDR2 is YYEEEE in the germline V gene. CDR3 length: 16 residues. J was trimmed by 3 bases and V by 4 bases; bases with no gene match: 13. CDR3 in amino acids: CASSPGQTFNYYEQYF. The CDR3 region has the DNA TGTGCCAGCAGCCCGGGACAGACATTTAATTACTACGAGCAGTACTTC.

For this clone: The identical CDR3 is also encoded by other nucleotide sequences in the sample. CDR3 amino acids: CASSPDQETQYF. As DNA, the CDR3 is TGCGCCAGCAGCCCGGACCAAGAGACCCAGTACTTC. The gene calls are TRBV5-1 and TRBJ2-5; D is unclear. V dropped 4 bases and J dropped 0 bases, with 4 bases sitting between them. The V gene's germline CDR1 is SGHRS and CDR2 YFSETQ. This CDR3 is built from 12 residues.

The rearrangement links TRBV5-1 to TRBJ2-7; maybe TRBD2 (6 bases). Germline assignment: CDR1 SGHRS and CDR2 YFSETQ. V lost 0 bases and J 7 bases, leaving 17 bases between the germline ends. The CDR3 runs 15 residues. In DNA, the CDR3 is TGCGCCAGCAGCTTGGGGGGAGGCGGGGTGCGGGAGCAGTACTTC. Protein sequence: CASSLGGGGVREQYF.